This T cell receptor beta chain was recovered during a study of cytomegalovirus exposure and HLA in healthy donors. Study-level information: From donors who were HLA-typed, an early data release held 80 million to 85 million unique TCRs. Study-level findings and limits: Later analysis reportedly placed an Asian-associated ancestry cluster below the roughly 600-donor mean in N-insertions.

Amplification used 60 Vbeta primers and 13 Jbeta primers. TCRdb's table, derived via immunoSEQ multiplex PCR, lists solely in-frame clones and lacks some. This table has fewer than 100,000 clones, about 76% appearing once. Germline trimming cut 3 bases from V and 0 bases from J; bases unmatched to any gene: 5. CDR1 and CDR2 (germline): SGHAT, FQDESV (reference sequence). CDR3 length: 17 residues. This clone was picked up a small number of times. What it binds is unknown. Donors sampled were nominally healthy, though unrecorded immune exposures were likely. This chain connects TRBV11-1 to TRBJ2-1, with 10 positions matching TRBD2. The sequenced material came from PBMCs. The sequence was collected from a man aged 35-49 years in good health and CMV-seropositive. The CDR3 DNA is TGTGCCAGCAGCTTCAGCCCTAGCGGGAGCTCCTACAATGAGCAGTTCTTC. Protein sequence: CASSFSPSGSSYNEQFF.